The clone carrying this T cell receptor beta chain was picked up a small number of times. Sequenced by immunoSEQ multiplex PCR; TCRdb stores in-frame clones only, minus some. The data contain over 25,000 clones, 84% of them singletons. The data were obtained in a study of blood T cell repertoires in COVID-19. Study as a whole: Samples of COVID-19 (acute and convalescent) were obtained from the United States, Italy and Spain. T cells, B-cell-depleted T cells, or PBMCs provided the cDNA or gDNA that served as material.

Germline V gene data show CDR1 as LGHDT and CDR2 as YNNKEL (reference sequence). Germline trimming cut 4 bases from V and 4 bases from J; bases unmatched to any gene: 4. The CDR3 has 14 amino acids. The chain has TRBV3-1 (or the pseudogene TRBV3-2) and TRBJ1-2; 9 bases agree with TRBD1. The source of this sequence is a man between 65 and 85 years old with active COVID-19. Sequencing was done on a sample of peripheral blood. The CDR3 reads CASSPDRGVYGYTF. CDR3 sequence (DNA): TGTGCCAGCAGCCCGGACAGGGGAGTCTATGGCTACACCTTC.